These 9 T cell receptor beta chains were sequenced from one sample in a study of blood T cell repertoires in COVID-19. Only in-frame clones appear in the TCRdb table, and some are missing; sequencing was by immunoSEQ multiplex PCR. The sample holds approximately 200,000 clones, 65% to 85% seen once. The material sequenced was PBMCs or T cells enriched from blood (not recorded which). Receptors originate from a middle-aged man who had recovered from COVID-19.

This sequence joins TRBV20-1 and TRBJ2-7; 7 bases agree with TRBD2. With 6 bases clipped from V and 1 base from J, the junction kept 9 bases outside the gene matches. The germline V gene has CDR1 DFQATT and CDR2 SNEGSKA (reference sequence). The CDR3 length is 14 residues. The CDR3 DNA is TGCAGTGCCAGTAGCGGGTCTAGTTCCTACGAGCAGTACTTC. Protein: CSASSGSSSYEQYF.

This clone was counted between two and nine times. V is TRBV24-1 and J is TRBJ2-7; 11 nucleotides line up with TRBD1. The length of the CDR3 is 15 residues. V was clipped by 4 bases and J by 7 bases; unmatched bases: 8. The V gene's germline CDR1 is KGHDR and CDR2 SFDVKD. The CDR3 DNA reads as TGTGCCACCAGTGACCCAGGGACAGGGGGTTTAGAGCAGTACTTC. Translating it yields CATSDPGTGGLEQYF.

The DNA for the CDR3 is TGTGCCAGCAGGCAGGGTACTAACTATGGCTACACCTTC. This codes for CASRQGTNYGYTF. The chain is built from TRBV28 and TRBJ1-2; D is perhaps TRBD1 (5 bases). Germline assignment: CDR1 MDHEN and CDR2 SYDVKM. This CDR3 comprises 13 residues. V shed 6 bases and J shed 0 bases, with 8 bases lying between them.

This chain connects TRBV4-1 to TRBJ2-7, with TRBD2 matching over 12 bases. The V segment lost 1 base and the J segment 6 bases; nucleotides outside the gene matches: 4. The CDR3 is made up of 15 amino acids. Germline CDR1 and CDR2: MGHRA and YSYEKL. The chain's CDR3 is CASSQVTSGGREQYF. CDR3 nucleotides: TGCGCCAGCAGCCAAGTAACTAGCGGGGGGCGCGAGCAGTACTTC.

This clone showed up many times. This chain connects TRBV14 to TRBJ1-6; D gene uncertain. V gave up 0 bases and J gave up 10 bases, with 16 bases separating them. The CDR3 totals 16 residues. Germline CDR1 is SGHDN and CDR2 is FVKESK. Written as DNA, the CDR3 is TGTGCCAGCAGCCAAGATCTGCTAACCGCGGGATCACCCCTCCACTTT. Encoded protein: CASSQDLLTAGSPLHF.

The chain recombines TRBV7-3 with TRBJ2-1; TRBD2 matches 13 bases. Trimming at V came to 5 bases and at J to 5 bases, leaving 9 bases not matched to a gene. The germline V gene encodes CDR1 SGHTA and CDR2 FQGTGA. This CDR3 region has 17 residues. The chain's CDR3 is CASSKRGGLAGNNEQFF. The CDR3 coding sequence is TGTGCCAGCAGCAAACGCGGGGGACTAGCGGGGAACAATGAGCAGTTCTTC.

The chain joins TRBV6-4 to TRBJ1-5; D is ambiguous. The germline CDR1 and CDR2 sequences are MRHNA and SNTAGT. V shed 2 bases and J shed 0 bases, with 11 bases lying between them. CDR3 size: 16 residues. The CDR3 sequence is CASSDVAPDSNQPQHF. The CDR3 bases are TGTGCCAGCAGTGACGTGGCACCAGATAGCAATCAGCCCCAGCATTTT.

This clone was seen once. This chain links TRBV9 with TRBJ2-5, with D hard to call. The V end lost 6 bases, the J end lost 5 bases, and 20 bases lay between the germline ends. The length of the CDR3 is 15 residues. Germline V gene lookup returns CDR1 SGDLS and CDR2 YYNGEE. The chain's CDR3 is CASTPRGLPRETQYF. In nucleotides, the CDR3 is TGTGCCAGCACCCCCCGTGGGCTACCCCGGGAGACCCAGTACTTC.

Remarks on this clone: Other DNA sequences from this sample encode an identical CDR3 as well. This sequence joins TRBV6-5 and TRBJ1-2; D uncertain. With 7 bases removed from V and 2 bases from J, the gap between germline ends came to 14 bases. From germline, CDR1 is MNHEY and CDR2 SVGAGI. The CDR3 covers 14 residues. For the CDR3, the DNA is TGTGCCAGCAAAAGATTGGGAGGAAACTATGGCTACACCTTC. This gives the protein CASKRLGGNYGYTF.